This T cell receptor (beta chain) was sequenced during a study of T cell repertoires in aging, cancer and after chemotherapy. Study in general: Repeat sampling of healthy donors over several months to years showed clear clonal overlap.

The template was genomic DNA from peripheral blood, not RNA. Study-level points and caveats: Across the chemotherapy interval, each cancer cohort showed higher median generation probability, suggesting thymic rebound.

This CDR3 is 13 amino acids long. Trimming shortened V by 7 bases and J by 7 bases, and 14 bases separated the two germline ends. From germline, CDR1 is MNHEY and CDR2 SVGEGT. Rearranged V-D-J TRB sequences were amplified with a mixed TRB-A/B primer pool. One entry per CDR3 protein results from TCRdb running MiXCR on the multiplex PCR reads. This repertoire shows about 9,400 distinct CDR3 sequences, under 45% found once; its top ten account for roughly 4%. Notes on this clonotype: Its antigen is undetermined.

Sequenced: blood. The receptor was isolated from a human donor in good health. The V gene is TRBV6-2 or TRBV6-3, the J gene TRBJ2-1; D possibly corresponds to TRBD1 (7 bases). CDR3 amino acids: CASNQAGGNEQFF. The CDR3 DNA reads TGTGCCAGCAATCAGGCAGGGGGGAATGAGCAGTTCTTC.